This T cell receptor beta chain was profiled in a study of blood T cell repertoires in COVID-19. Turning to the study itself: Samples representing acute and convalescent COVID-19 were sourced from the United States, Italy and Spain. From T cells, B-cell-depleted T cells, or PBMCs came the material, which was cDNA or gDNA.

Original methodology: Researchers report that nucleated cell counts were estimated from reference gene primer amplification. Sequencing used immunoSEQ multiplex PCR; TCRdb keeps in-frame clones, though not all of them. Clone size and the V and J calls come from that table; the DNA yielded D and trimming. The sample carries approximately 100,000 clones, 75% to 85% recorded once. The CDR3 is 15 residues long. Losses at the gene ends were 2 bases for V and 2 bases for J; bases not matched to a gene: 3. Germline V lookup: CDR1 SGHTA, CDR2 FQGTGA. The sequenced sample consisted of peripheral blood. This TCR derives from a man between 60 and 75 years old with acute or convalescent COVID-19. The chain links TRBV7-3 to TRBJ2-1; 7 nucleotides agree with TRBD1. The CDR3 coding sequence is TGTGCCAGCAGCTTAGGGACAGAGCCCTACAATGAGCAGTTCTTC. Protein product: CASSLGTEPYNEQFF.